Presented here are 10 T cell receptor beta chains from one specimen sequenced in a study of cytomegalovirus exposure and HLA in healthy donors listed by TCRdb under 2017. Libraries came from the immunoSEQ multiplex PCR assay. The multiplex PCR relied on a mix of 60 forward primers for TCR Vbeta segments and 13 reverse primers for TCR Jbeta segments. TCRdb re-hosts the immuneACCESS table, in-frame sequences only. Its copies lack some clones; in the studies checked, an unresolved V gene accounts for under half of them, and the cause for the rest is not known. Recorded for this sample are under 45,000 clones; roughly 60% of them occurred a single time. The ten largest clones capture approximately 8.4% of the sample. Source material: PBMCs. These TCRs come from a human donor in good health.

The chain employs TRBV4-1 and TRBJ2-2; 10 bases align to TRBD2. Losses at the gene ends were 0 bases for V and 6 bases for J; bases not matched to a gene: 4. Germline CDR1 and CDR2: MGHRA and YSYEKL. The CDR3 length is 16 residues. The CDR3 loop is CASSQDPAGGSGELFF. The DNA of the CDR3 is TGCGCCAGCAGCCAAGACCCAGCGGGGGGGTCCGGGGAGCTGTTTTTT.

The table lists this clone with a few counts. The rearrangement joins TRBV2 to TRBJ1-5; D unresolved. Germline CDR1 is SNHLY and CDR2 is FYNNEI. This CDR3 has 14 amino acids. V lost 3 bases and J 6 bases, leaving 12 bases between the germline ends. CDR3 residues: CASSDFLRVQPQHF. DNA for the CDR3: TGTGCCAGCAGTGACTTCCTAAGAGTTCAGCCCCAGCATTTT. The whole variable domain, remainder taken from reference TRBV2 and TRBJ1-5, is EPEVTQTPSHQVTQMGQEVILRCVPISNHLYFYWYRQILGQKVEFLVSFYNNEISEKSEIFDDQFSVERPDGSNFTLKIRSTKLEDSAMYFCASSDFLRVQPQHFGDGTRLSIL.

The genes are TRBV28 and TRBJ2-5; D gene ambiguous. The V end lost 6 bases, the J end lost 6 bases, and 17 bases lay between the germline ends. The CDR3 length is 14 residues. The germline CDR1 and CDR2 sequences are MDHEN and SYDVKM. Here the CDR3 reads CASSRGSDRKTQYF. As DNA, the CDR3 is TGTGCCAGCAGCAGAGGATCGGATCGGAAGACCCAGTACTTC. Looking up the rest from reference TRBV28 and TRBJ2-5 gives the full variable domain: DVKVTQSSRYLVKRTGEKVFLECVQDMDHENMFWYRQDPGLGLRLIYFSYDVKMKEKGDIPEGYSVSREKKERFSLILESASTNQTSMYLCASSRGSDRKTQYFGPGTRLLVL.

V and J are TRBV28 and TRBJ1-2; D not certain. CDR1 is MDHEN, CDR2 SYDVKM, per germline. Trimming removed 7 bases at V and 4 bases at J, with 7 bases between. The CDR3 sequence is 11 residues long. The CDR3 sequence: CASTRSYGYTF. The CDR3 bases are TGTGCCAGCACACGGAGCTATGGCTACACCTTC.

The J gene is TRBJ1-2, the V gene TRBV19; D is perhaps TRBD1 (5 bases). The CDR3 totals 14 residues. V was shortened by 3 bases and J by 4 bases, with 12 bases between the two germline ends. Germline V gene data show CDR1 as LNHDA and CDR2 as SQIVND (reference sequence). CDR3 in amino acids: CASSITGGGYGYTF. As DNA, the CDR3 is TGTGCCAGTAGTATTACAGGTGGTGGCTATGGCTACACCTTC.

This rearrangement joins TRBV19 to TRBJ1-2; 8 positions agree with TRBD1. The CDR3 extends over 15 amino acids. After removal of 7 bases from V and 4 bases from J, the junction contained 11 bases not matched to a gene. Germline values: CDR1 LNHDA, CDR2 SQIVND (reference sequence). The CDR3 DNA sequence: TGTGCCAGTACCCCCTGGCAGGGGGCAAGCTATGGCTACACCTTC. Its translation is CASTPWQGASYGYTF.

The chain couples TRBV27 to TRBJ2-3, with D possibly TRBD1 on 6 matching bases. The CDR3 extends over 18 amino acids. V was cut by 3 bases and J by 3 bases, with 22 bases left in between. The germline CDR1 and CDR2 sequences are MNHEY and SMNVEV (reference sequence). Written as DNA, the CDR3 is TGTGCCAGCAGTTTGGAGAGACAGGACCCCTCTGGGACAGATACGCAGTATTTT. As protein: CASSLERQDPSGTDTQYF.

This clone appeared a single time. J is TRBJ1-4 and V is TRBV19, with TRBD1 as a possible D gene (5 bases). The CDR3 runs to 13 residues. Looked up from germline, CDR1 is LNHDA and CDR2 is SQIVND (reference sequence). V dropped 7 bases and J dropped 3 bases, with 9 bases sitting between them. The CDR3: CASNIRANEKLFF. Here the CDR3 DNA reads TGTGCCAGTAATATCAGGGCTAATGAAAAACTGTTTTTT.

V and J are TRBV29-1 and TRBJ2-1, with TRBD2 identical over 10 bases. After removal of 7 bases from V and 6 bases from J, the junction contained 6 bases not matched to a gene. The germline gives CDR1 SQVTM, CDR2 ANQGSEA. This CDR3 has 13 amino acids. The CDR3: CSAQRGGFNEQFF. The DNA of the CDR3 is TGCAGCGCCCAGCGGGGGGGCTTCAATGAGCAGTTCTTC.

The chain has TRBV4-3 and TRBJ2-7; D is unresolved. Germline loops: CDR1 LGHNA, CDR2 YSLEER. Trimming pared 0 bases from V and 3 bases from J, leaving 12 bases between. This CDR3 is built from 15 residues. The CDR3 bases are TGCGCCAGCAGCCAAGATCACCATCCCAGCTACGAGCAGTACTTC. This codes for CASSQDHHPSYEQYF.